These T cell receptor beta chains were read from a single sample in a study of early T cells in non-severe SARS-CoV-2 infection. Using its own MiXCR run on the 5' RACE reads, TCRdb lists one record per CDR3 protein. The sample comprises approximately 31,000 distinct CDR3 sequences, over 6.5% of which are singletons, and approximately 2.5% rests with the top ten. The source material was whole blood. The source is an adult who was a healthcare worker with PCR-confirmed SARS-CoV-2 infection or an uninfected control (not recorded which). Each CDR3 is given without its conserved first and last residue.

v_call,cdr3_aa
TRBV12-3/TRBV12-4,ASSFIVGVQETQY
TRBV20-1,SARDLNEQF
TRBV20-1,SADRGPDTQY
TRBV7-9,ASSPAGYEQY
TRBV3-1,ASSQQGGSTEAF
TRBV3-1,ASSLGQIYEQY
TRBV7-2,ASSLVGTGNSPLH
TRBV6-5,ASGFGQGKTEAF
TRBV10-3,AISEQGAGNSPLH
TRBV10-3,AISESRAGFPYEQY
TRBV4-3,ASRKAAIAGVGPDTQY
TRBV5-5,ASSLRGGDPTNTGELF
TRBV20-1,SARKDYTGNNEQF
TRBV20-1,SARVPGSYEQY
TRBV6-1,ASSESAARNEQY
TRBV20-1,SARSARPSTDTQY
TRBV7-8,ASSPTQAEGIARSYNEQF
TRBV6-6,ASSPRTSDNEQF
TRBV30,AWSVLRGEAF
TRBV10-3,AISGLAAMDYNEQF
TRBV20-1,SALTRTSAYEQY
TRBV28,ASSSRRGFGELF
TRBV7-4,ASSPLRGGGRATGELF
TRBV11-3,ASSHPGPTDEQY
TRBV20-1,GGMGVSAYEGSGNTIY
TRBV27,ASSPRTVLTNEKLF
TRBV5-4,ASSLEQGEQETQY
TRBV11-2,ASSLDRLAPSYEQY
TRBV6-6,ASSQTVGNTIY
TRBV12-3/TRBV12-4,ASTVLLAGGGNEQF
TRBV27,ASRQRTVYGYT
TRBV7-9,ASSPSGGNQETQY
TRBV7-3,ASSFGGTTDTQY
TRBV2,ARSAPRRQPGEQY
TRBV7-3,ASSLMIAGVRYEQY
TRBV3-1,ASSFSGDETQY
TRBV7-2,ASSRGWAASYGYT
TRBV12-5,ASAPGSEETQY
TRBV4-1,ASSQTPGSSDSYEQY
TRBV6-2/TRBV6-3,ASSYAIGTAYSNQPQH
TRBV3-1,ASRDGSSYNEQF
TRBV3-1,ASSQELAGTAQY
TRBV18,ASSRDRQGNNYGYT
TRBV6-2/TRBV6-3,ASSYDWGANEQF
TRBV5-1,ASSLGQETQY
TRBV5-5,ASSFPGGTEKLF
TRBV10-3,AISTSGRAYEQY
TRBV28,ASRTAGISHGYT
TRBV4-1,ASSQDRIARIIRSYNEQF
TRBV7-8,ASSRLGGGSSYNEQF